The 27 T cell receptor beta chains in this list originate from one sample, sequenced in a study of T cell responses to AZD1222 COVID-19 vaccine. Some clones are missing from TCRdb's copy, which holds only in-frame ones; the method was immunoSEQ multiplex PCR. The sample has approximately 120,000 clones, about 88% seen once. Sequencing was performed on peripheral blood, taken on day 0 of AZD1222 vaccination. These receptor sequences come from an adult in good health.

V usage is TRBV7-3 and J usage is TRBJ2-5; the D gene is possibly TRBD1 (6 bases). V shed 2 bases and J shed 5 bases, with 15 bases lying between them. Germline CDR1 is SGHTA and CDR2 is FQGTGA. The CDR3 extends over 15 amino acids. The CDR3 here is CASSLLGAPGETQYF. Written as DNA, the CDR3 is TGTGCCAGCAGCTTACTGGGGGCGCCAGGGGAGACCCAGTACTTC.

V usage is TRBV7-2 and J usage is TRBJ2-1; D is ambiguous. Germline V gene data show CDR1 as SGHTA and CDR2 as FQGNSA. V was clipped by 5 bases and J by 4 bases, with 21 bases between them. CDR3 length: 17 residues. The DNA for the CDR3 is TGTGCCAGCAGCCCCTGGGTCCTCGAGACTTTTTACAATGAGCAGTTCTTC. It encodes CASSPWVLETFYNEQFF. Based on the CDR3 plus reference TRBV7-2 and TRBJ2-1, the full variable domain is GAGVSQSPSNKVTEKGKDVELRCDPISGHTALYWYRQSLGQGLEFLIYFQGNSAPDKSGLPSDRFSAERTGGSVSTLTIQRTQQEDSAVYLCASSPWVLETFYNEQFFGPGTRLTVL.

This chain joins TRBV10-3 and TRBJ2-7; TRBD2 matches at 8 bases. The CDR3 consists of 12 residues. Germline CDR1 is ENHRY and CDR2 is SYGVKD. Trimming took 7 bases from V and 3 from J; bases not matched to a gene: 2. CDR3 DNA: TGTGCCATCAAGCGGGGGAACTACGAGCAGTACTTC. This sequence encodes CAIKRGNYEQYF.

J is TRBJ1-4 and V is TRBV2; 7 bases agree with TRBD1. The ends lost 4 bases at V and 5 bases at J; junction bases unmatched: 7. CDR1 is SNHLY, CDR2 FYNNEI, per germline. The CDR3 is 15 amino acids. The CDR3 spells CASSAGDSRNEKLFF. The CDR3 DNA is TGTGCCAGCAGTGCGGGGGACAGCCGGAATGAAAAACTGTTTTTT.

The CDR3 spells CATSPKNTGELFF. In DNA, the CDR3 is TGTGCCACCAGCCCGAAGAACACCGGGGAGCTGTTTTTT. The chain uses TRBV15 and TRBJ2-2; D is ambiguous. The CDR3 is 13 residues long. Germline V gene sequence: CDR1 LNHNV, CDR2 YYDKDF (reference sequence). V was shortened by 5 bases and J by 1 base, with 5 bases between the two germline ends.

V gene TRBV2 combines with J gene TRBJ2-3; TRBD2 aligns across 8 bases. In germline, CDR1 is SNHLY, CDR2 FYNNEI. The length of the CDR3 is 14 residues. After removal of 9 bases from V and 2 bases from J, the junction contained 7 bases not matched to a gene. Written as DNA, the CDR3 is TGTGCCAGGAGGACTAGCACCTACACAGATACGCAGTATTTT. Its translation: CARRTSTYTDTQYF.

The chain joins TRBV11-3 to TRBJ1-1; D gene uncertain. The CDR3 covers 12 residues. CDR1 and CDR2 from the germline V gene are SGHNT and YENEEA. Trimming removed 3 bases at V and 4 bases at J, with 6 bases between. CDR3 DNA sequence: TGTGCCAGCAGCTTCGAGGGCACTGAAGCTTTCTTT. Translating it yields CASSFEGTEAFF. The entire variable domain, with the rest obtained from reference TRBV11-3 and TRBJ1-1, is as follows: EAGVVQSPRYKIIEKKQPVAFWCNPISGHNTLYWYLQNLGQGPELLIRYENEEAVDDSQLPKDRFSAERLKGVDSTLKIQPAELGDSAVYLCASSFEGTEAFFGQGTRLTVV.

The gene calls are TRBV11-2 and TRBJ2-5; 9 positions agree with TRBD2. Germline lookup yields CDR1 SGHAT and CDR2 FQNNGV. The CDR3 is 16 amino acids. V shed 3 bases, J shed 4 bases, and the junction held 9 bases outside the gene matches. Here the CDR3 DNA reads TGTGCCAGCAGCTTGTGGGGGCGGGAGGGCTTAGAGACCCAGTACTTC. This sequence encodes CASSLWGREGLETQYF. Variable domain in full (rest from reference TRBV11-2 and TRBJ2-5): EAGVAQSPRYKIIEKRQSVAFWCNPISGHATLYWYQQILGQGPKLLIQFQNNGVVDDSQLPKDRFSAERLKGVDSTLKIQPAKLEDSAVYLCASSLWGREGLETQYFGPGTRLLVL.

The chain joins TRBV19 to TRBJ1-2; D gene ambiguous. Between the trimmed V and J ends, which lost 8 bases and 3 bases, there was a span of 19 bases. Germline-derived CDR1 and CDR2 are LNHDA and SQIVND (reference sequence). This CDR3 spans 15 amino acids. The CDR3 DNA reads TGTGCCAGTTTGCGGGCCCGGGCAGGACACTATGGCTACACCTTC. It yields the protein CASLRARAGHYGYTF.

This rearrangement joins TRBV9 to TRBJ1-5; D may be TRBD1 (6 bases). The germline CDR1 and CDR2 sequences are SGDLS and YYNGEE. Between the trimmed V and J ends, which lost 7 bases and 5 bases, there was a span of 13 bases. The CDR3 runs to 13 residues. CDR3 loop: CASRQGKDQPQHF. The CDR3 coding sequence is TGTGCCAGCCGTCAGGGGAAGGATCAGCCCCAGCATTTT.

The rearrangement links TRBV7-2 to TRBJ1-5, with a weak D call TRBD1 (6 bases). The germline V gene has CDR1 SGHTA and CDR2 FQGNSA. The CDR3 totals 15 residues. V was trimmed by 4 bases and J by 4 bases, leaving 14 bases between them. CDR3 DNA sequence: TGTGCCAGCAGCTCTTACGGGAGGGGGAATCAGCCCCAGCATTTT. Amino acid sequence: CASSSYGRGNQPQHF.

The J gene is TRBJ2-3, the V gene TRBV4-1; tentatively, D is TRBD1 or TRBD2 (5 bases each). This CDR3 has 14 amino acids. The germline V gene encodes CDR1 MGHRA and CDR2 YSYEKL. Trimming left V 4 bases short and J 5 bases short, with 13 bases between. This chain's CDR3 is CASSLSRGEDTQYF. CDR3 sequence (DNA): TGCGCCAGCAGCCTGAGTCGAGGGGAAGATACGCAGTATTTT.

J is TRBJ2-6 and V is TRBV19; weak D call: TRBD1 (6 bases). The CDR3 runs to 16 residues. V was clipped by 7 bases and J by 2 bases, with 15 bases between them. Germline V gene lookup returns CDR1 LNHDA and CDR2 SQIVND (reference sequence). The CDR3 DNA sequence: TGTGCCAGTAAAACCCATCAGGGGACTGGGGCCAACGTCCTGACTTTC. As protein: CASKTHQGTGANVLTF.

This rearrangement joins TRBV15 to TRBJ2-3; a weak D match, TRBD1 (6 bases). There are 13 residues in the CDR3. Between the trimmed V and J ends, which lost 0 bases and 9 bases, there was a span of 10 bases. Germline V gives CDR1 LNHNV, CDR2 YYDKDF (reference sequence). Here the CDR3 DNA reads TGTGCCACCAGCAGAGATCAGGGGTTCACGCAGTATTTT. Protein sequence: CATSRDQGFTQYF.

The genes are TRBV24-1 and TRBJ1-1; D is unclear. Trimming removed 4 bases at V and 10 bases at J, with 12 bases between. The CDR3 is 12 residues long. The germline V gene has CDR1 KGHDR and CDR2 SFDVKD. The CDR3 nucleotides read TGTGCCACCAGTGACCCGGGAAATGGAGCTTTCTTT. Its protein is CATSDPGNGAFF.

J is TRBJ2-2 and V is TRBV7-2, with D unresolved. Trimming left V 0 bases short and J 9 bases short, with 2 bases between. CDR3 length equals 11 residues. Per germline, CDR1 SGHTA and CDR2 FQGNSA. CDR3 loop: CASSLAWELFF. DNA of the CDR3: TGTGCCAGCAGCTTAGCGTGGGAGCTGTTTTTT.

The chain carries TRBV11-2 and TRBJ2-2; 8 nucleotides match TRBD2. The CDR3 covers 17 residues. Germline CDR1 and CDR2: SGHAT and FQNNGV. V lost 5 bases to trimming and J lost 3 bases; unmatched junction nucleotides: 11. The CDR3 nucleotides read TGTGCCAGCAGCCGGGGGGGGCTAGCGGAGTACACCGGGGAGCTGTTTTTT. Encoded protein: CASSRGGLAEYTGELFF. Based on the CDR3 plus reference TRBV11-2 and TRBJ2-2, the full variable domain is EAGVAQSPRYKIIEKRQSVAFWCNPISGHATLYWYQQILGQGPKLLIQFQNNGVVDDSQLPKDRFSAERLKGVDSTLKIQPAKLEDSAVYLCASSRGGLAEYTGELFFGEGSRLTVL.

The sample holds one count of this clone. The CDR3 sequence is CASSLWRGGTEQFF. The CDR3 DNA follows: TGCGCCAGCAGCTTATGGAGAGGGGGCACTGAGCAGTTCTTC. The V gene is TRBV5-1, the J gene TRBJ2-1, with 7 bases aligning to TRBD1. The CDR3 has 14 residues. The germline V gene has CDR1 SGHRS and CDR2 YFSETQ. The V gene end was trimmed by 2 bases and the J gene end by 9 bases; junction bases not matched to a gene: 8.

Here the CDR3 DNA reads TGTGCCAGCAGCCAAGAAGGAGGGGCCCAAGAAGCTTTCTTT. Encoded protein: CASSQEGGAQEAFF. This rearrangement joins TRBV4-2 to TRBJ1-1; tentative D call: TRBD1 (5 bases). Germline CDR1 reads LGHNA; CDR2 reads YNFKEQ. Trimming cost V 0 bases and J 8 bases, with 13 bases left between them. The CDR3 spans 14 residues.

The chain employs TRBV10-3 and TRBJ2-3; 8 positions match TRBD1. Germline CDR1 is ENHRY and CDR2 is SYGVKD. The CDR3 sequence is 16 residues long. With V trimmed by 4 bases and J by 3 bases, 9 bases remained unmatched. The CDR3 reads CAISGSRGLGTDTQYF. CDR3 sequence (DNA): TGTGCCATCAGTGGGTCCAGGGGGCTTGGAACAGATACGCAGTATTTT.

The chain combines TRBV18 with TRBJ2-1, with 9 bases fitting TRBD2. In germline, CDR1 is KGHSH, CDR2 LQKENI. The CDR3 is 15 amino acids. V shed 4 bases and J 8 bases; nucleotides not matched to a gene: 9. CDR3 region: CASSLAGGPRDEQFF. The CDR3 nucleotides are TGTGCCAGCTCACTCGCGGGAGGGCCCCGGGATGAGCAGTTCTTC.

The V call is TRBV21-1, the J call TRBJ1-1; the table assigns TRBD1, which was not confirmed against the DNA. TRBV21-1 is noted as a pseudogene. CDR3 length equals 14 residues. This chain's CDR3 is CASSLQGGNTEAFF. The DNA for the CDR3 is TGTGCCAGCAGCCTACAGGGTGGGAACACTGAAGCTTTCTTT.

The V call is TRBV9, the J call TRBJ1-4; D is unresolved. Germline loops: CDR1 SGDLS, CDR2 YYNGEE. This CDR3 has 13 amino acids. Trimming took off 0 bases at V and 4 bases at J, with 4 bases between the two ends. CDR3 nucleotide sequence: TGTGCCAGCAGCGTAGAACATAATGAAAAACTGTTTTTT. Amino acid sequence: CASSVEHNEKLFF.

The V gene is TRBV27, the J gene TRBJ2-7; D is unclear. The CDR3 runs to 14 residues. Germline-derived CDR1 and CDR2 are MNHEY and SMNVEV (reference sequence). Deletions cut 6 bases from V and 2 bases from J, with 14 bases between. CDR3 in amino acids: CASSLTTNAYEQYF. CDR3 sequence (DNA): TGTGCCAGCAGCCTGACAACTAATGCCTACGAGCAGTACTTC.

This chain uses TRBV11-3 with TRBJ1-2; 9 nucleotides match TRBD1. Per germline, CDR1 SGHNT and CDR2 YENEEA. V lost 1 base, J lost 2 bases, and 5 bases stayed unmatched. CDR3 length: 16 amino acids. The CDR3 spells CASSLARTGDNYGYTF. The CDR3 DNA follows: TGTGCCAGCAGCTTAGCCCGGACAGGGGACAACTATGGCTACACCTTC.

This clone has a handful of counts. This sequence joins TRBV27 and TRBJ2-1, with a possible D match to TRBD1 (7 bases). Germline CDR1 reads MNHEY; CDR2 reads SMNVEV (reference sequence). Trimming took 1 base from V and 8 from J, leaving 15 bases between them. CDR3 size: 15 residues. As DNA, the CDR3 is TGTGCCAGCAGTTTATATGGGCAGGGGGAGGATGAGCAGTTCTTC. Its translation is CASSLYGQGEDEQFF.

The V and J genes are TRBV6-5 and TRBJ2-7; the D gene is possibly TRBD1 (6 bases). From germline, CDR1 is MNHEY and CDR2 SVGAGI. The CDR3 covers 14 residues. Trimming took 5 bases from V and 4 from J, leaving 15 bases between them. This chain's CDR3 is CASSPGTSPYEQYF. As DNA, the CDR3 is TGTGCCAGCAGTCCCGGGACAAGCCCTTACGAGCAGTACTTC.